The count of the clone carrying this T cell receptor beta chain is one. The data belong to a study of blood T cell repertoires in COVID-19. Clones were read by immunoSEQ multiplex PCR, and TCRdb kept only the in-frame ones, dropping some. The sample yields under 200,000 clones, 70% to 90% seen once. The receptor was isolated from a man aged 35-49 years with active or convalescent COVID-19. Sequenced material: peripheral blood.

CDR3 loop: CASSPGTGNYNEQFF. The CDR3, as DNA: TGTGCCAGCAGCCCCGGGACAGGGAACTACAATGAGCAGTTCTTC. This chain connects TRBV9 to TRBJ2-1, with 9 bases fitting TRBD1. V dropped 4 bases and J dropped 3; count of bases not matched to a gene: 5. The CDR3 contains 15 residues. Germline V CDR1 and CDR2: SGDLS, YYNGEE.